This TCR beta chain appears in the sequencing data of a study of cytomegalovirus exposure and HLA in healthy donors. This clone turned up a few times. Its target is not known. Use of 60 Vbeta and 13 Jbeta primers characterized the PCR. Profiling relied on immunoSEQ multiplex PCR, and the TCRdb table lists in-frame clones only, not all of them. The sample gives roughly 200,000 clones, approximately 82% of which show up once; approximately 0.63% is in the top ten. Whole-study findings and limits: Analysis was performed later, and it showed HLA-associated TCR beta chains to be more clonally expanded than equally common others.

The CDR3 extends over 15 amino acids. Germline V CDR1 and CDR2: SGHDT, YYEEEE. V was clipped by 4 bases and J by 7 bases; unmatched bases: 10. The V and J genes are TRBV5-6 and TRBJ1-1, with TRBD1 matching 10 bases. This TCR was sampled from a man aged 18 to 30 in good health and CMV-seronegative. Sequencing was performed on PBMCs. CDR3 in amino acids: CASSGTGEYIDEAFF. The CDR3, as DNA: TGTGCCAGCAGCGGGACAGGGGAGTATATTGATGAAGCTTTCTTT. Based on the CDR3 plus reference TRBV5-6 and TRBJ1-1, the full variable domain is DAGVTQSPTHLIKTRGQQVTLRCSPKSGHDTVSWYQQALGQGPQFIFQYYEEEERQRGNFPDRFSGHQFPNYSSELNVNALLLGDSALYLCASSGTGEYIDEAFFGQGTRLTVV.